This T cell receptor beta chain was recovered during a study of blood T cell repertoires in COVID-19. CDR1 is MNHNS, CDR2 SASEGT, per germline. Trimming cost V 1 base and J 10 bases, with 14 bases left between them. This CDR3 has 15 amino acids. Assay used: immunoSEQ multiplex PCR; TCRdb lists only in-frame clones, some missing. The sample comprises over 110,000 clones, 70% to 80% of which are singletons, and around 3.3% rests with the top ten. There are a few counts of this clone. The sequence was obtained from a man aged 55 to 70 with acute or convalescent COVID-19. Sequenced sample: peripheral blood. The chain uses TRBV6-1 and TRBJ1-6, with D tentatively TRBD1 (6 bases). The DNA for the CDR3 is TGTGCCAGCAGTGAAGGTTCAGGGGCAGGATCACCCCTCCACTTT. Its translation: CASSEGSGAGSPLHF.